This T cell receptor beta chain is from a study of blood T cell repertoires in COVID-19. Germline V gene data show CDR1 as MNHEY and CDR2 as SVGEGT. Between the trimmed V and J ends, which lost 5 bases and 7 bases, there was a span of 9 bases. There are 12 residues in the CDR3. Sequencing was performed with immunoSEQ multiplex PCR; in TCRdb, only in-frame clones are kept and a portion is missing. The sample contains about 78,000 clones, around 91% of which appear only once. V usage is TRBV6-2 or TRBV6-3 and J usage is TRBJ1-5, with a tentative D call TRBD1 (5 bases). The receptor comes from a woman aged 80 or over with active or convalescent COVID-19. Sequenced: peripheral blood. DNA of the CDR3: TGTGCCAGCAGTCAGGGTCCGCAGCCCCAGCATTTT. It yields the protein CASSQGPQPQHF.